This TCR beta chain is drawn from a study of T-cell memory formation after mild COVID-19. Study-level information: Largely donor-specific TCR clusters were found. Study observations and caveats: Clones that got smaller from day 15 to 85 had even CD4/CD8, while clones growing later tipped toward CD4+.

This clonotype was counted only a few times. Its matching antigen is unknown. TCR alpha and TCR beta cDNA libraries carrying sample barcodes and UMIs were produced by 5'RACE using constant-segment primers. TCRdb re-called the 5' RACE reads through MiXCR, storing one row per CDR3 protein. In the table there are 400,000 to 500,000 distinct CDR3 sequences, around 17% of which are singletons. The germline CDR1 and CDR2 sequences are SQVTM and ANQGSEA. There are 14 residues in the CDR3. V shed 5 bases and J shed 5 bases, with 18 bases lying between them. The rearrangement uses TRBV29-1 and TRBJ2-5; weak D call: TRBD2 (5 bases). The source of this sequence is a man aged 18 to 29 who had mild COVID-19 (a few samples of this study predate the infection). Cell type and time point are not known. Input material: PBMCs or a T cell subset sorted from them (not recorded which). CDR3 in DNA: TGCAGCGTTACTAAAGGACTCGGCGGGGAGACCCAGTACTTC. It translates to CSVTKGLGGETQYF.